The next 7 T cell receptor beta chains were all read from a single sample in a study of T cell responses to AZD1222 COVID-19 vaccine. Profiled with immunoSEQ multiplex PCR; TCRdb holds only in-frame clones, not every one. The table has 100,000 to 150,000 clones, about nine tenths seen once; the top ten hold about 4.9%. Sequenced here: peripheral blood, sampled on day 0 of AZD1222 vaccination. The receptors derive from an adult in good health.

The J gene is TRBJ2-5, the V gene TRBV19; no firm D call. Looked up from germline, CDR1 is LNHDA and CDR2 is SQIVND (reference sequence). This CDR3 is built from 13 residues. V was cut by 1 base and J by 7 bases, with 10 bases left in between. This CDR3 reads CASSIGDLGTQYF. The CDR3 DNA reads as TGTGCCAGTAGTATAGGGGATCTGGGGACCCAGTACTTC.

The chain uses TRBV4-2 and TRBJ1-6, with D possibly matching TRBD1 (6 bases). The length of the CDR3 is 15 residues. Germline V gene data show CDR1 as LGHNA and CDR2 as YNFKEQ. V was shortened by 3 bases and J by 7 bases, with 13 bases between the two germline ends. The CDR3 loop reads CASSQDLQGNSPLHF. The CDR3 coding sequence is TGTGCCAGCAGCCAGGACTTACAGGGAAATTCACCCCTCCACTTT.

The rearrangement uses TRBV19 and TRBJ2-7; 7 bases map to TRBD1. V shed 3 bases, J shed 2 bases, and the junction held 7 bases outside the gene matches. CDR1 and CDR2 from the germline V gene are LNHDA and SQIVND (reference sequence). The CDR3 runs to 15 residues. This CDR3 is CASSMDRGQAYEQYF. In DNA, the CDR3 is TGTGCCAGTAGTATGGATCGAGGACAGGCCTACGAGCAGTACTTC.

The chain carries TRBV11-2 and TRBJ1-6; TRBD1 is a possible D gene (6 bases). The CDR3 has 17 residues. The V gene's germline CDR1 is SGHAT and CDR2 FQNNGV. V shed 2 bases and J shed 7 bases, with 18 bases lying between them. The CDR3 region is CASSLIGTRGPNSPLHF. Written as DNA, the CDR3 is TGTGCCAGCAGCTTAATCGGTACCAGGGGACCCAATTCACCCCTCCACTTT.

V and J are TRBV6-2 or TRBV6-3 and TRBJ2-7, with a tentative D call TRBD2 (6 bases). Germline loops: CDR1 MNHEY, CDR2 SVGEGT. This CDR3 has 16 amino acids. Trimming took 2 bases from V and 7 from J, leaving 21 bases between them. The CDR3 bases are TGTGCCAGCAGTTACCTCGGGACTCACACCCCTTGGGAGCAGTACTTC. Translation: CASSYLGTHTPWEQYF.

As regards this clone: Mismatch with germline at one junction end may stem from a read error. The chain is built from TRBV23-1 and TRBJ2-7; D gene unclear. TRBV23-1 is an ORF, and what it does is uncertain. This CDR3 is 9 amino acids long. The CDR3 nucleotides read TGCGCCAGCAGTTCTGAGACGAACTTC. This encodes CASSSETNF.

The V gene is TRBV28, the J gene TRBJ1-4, with D possibly matching TRBD1 (6 bases). This CDR3 is 16 amino acids long. CDR1 MDHEN and CDR2 SYDVKM come from the germline V gene. Trimming stripped 5 bases from V and 7 bases from J, with 20 bases between. The CDR3 nucleotides read TGTGCCAGCAGTCCGATGGGGGGGCGTTCAAGTGAAAAACTGTTTTTT. It translates to CASSPMGGRSSEKLFF.